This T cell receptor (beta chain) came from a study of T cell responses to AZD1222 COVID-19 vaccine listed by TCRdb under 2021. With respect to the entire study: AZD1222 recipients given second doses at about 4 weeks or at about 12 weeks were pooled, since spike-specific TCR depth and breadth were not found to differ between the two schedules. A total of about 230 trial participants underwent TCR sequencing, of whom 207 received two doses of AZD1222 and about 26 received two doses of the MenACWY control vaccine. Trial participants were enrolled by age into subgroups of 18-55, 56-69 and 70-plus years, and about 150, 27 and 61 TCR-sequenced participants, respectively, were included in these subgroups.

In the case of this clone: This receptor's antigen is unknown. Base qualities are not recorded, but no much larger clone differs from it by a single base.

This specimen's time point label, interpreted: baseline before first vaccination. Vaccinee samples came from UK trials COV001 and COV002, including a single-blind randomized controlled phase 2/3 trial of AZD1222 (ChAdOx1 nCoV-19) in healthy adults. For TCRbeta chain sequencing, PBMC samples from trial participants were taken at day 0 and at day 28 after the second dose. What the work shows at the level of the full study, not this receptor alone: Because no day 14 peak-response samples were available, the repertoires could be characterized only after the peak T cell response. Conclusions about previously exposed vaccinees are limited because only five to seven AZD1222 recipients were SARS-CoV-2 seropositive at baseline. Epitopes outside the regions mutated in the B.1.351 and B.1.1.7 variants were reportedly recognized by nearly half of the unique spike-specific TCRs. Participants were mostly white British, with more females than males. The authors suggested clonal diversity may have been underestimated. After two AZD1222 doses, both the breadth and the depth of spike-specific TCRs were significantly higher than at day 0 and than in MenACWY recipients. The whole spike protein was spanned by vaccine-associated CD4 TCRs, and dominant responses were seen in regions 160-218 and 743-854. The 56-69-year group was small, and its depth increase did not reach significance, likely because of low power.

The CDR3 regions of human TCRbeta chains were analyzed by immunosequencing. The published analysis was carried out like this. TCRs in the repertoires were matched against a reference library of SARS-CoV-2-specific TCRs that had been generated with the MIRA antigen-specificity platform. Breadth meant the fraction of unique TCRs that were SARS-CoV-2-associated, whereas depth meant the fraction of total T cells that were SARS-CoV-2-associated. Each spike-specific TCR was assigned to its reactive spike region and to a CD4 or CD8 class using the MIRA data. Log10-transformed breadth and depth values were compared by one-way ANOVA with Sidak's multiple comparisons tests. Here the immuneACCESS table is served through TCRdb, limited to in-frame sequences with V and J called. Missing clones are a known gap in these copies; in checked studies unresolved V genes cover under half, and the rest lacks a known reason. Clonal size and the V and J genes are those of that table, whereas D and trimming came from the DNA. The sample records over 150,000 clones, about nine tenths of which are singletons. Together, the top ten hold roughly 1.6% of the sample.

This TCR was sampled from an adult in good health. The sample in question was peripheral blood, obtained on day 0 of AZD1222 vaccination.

The nucleotide sequence is given as TGTGCCAGCAGCCGAGCGCCGGGGCGGGCCTACGAGCAGTACTTC. It translates as CASSRAPGRAYEQYF. This receptor chain uses TRBV3-1 (or the pseudogene TRBV3-2) and TRBJ2-7; the D call could be TRBD1 or TRBD2, with each sharing 5 bases. V is cut by 4 bases and J by 2 bases, and the space between the germline ends is 15 bases. Its CDR3 holds 15 amino acids, cysteine through phenylalanine. Only CDR3 DNA is held: 45 bases, read in frame from base 1. Looking up the germline V gene (reference sequence) yields CDR1 LGHDT and CDR2 YNNKEL.